This T cell receptor beta chain was found in a study of shared clonotypes between healthy human individuals. From germline, CDR1 is MDHEN and CDR2 SYDVKM. CDR3 length: 11 residues. Trimming took off 5 bases at V and 3 bases at J, with 5 bases between the two ends. Whole-study results and caveats: Across a handful of donors, naive CD4 shared roughly 5%, naive CD8 over 3%, memory CD4 approximately 2.5%, memory CD8 about 0.4%.

Worth noting for this clone: Its matching antigen is unknown. Other DNA sequences from this sample encode an identical CDR3 as well.

CD45RO negativity and positive selection for CCR7 defined naive CD8 cells, a population that excluded terminally differentiated effector memory CD45RA+ cells. The protocol was immunoSEQ multiplex PCR, while the TCRdb copy is restricted to in-frame clones and leaves out a portion. The table has about 2 million clones, 85% to 95% seen once. Sequenced input: naive CD8+ T cells sorted from blood. The clonotype was recovered from a man in his late teens or twenties in good health. This chain uses TRBV28 with TRBJ2-7; no reliable D call. The CDR3 protein is CASSDFYEQYF. The CDR3 DNA reads TGTGCCAGCAGTGACTTCTACGAGCAGTACTTC.